This T cell receptor (beta chain) was recovered during a study of molecular identifiers for immune sequencing clone quantification. Whole-study results and caveats: Same-barcode identical TCR molecules could make highly expanded clones look smaller than they are. Jurkat TCR RNA spiked in from one cell reportedly remained identifiable amid about a million naive cells.

Naive CD8 libraries used roughly 17,000 to 1,000,000 sorted cells and 10%, 30% or 50% RNA. This clonotype was detected a few times. What it binds is unknown. Previously published methods and listed TCR primers were used for the bulk TCR libraries. TCRdb passed the PCR reads through MiXCR, listing each CDR3 protein once. The sample has about 640,000 distinct CDR3 sequences, 20% seen once; the top ten hold roughly 0.85%. The V gene end was trimmed by 1 base and the J gene end by 5 bases; junction bases not matched to a gene: 8. The CDR3 has 15 residues. The V gene's germline CDR1 is LNHDA and CDR2 SQIVND (reference sequence).

The source is a human donor in good health. Some libraries in this study had Jurkat cell RNA spiked in. The chain links TRBV19 to TRBJ2-7; 7 bases match TRBD1. Sequenced input: naive CD8+ T cells from blood, with Jurkat cell RNA spiked in. Stated subset: FACS-sorted CD8+CD4-CCR7+CD45RA+ naive T cells. The CDR3 sequence: CASSIAQGNAHEQYF. DNA for the CDR3: TGTGCCAGTAGTATAGCACAGGGGAACGCCCACGAGCAGTACTTC.